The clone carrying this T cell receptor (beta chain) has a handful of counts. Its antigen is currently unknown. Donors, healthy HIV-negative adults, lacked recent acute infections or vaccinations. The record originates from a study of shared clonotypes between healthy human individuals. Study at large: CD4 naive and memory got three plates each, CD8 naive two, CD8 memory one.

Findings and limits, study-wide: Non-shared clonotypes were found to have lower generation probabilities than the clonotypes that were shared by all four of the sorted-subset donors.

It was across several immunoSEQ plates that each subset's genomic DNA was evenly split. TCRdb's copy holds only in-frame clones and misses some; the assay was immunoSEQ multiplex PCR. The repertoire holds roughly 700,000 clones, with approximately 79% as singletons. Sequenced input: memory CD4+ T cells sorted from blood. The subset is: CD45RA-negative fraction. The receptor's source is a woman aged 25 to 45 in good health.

The chain's CDR3 is CASSPPETAIHGYTF. As DNA, the CDR3 is TGTGCCAGCTCACCCCCTGAGACTGCAATTCATGGCTACACCTTC. The chain combines TRBV18 with TRBJ1-2; no clear D. Germline-derived CDR1 and CDR2 are KGHSH and LQKENI. CDR3 size: 15 residues. V lost 3 bases to trimming and J lost 6 bases, with 17 bases between them.